A selection of T cell receptor beta chains follows, all from one sample in a study of blood T cell repertoires in COVID-19. The table came from immunoSEQ multiplex PCR; TCRdb's copy has only in-frame clones and leaves some out. The table includes under 150,000 clones, roughly 90% detected once. Sequenced input: peripheral blood. The receptor set was obtained from a man between 65 and 79 years old with active COVID-19. The CDR3 runs from the conserved cysteine through the conserved F or W. The order of the fields is J gene, clone size, D gene, V gene, CDR3 DNA, CDR3 protein. A D gene is named only where the DNA matches it firmly. A clone size is listed for some rows: how often the clone was seen (once, few, many), or a class if it is expanded.

TRBJ2-3 | once | TRBD1 | TRBV11-3 | TGTGCCAGCAGCGACCGGGACAGGGCAGATACGCAGTATTTT | CASSDRDRADTQYF
TRBJ1-2 | few | TRBD1 | TRBV28 | TGTGCCAGCAGTCCTGACAGGGCAAGGGGCTACACCTTC | CASSPDRARGYTF
TRBJ1-6 | once | NA | TRBV5-5 | TGTGCCAGCAGCTTGGCCGGAGCACCCCTCCACTTT | CASSLAGAPLHF
TRBJ2-7 | NA | NA | TRBV10-1 | TGCGCCTTTCCCCTATCCGACTTCACCTACGAGCAGTACTTC | CAFPLSDFTYEQYF
TRBJ2-7 | NA | NA | TRBV11-2 | TGTGCCAGCACCCCGAGGCAGTTCAAAAGTTACGAGCAGTACTTC | CASTPRQFKSYEQYF
TRBJ2-7 | NA | TRBD2 | TRBV28 | TGTGCCAGCAGTTTAGAGGGAGGGCCGTACGAGCAGTACTTC | CASSLEGGPYEQYF
TRBJ1-5 | NA | NA | TRBV28 | TGTGCCAGCATCCTAGGGGGGGCACGCAATCAGCCCCAGCATTTT | CASILGGARNQPQHF
TRBJ2-7 | NA | NA | TRBV19 | TGTGCCAGTAGTATGGTGGAGGACAGCAACTACGAGCAGTACTTC | CASSMVEDSNYEQYF
TRBJ1-5 | NA | TRBD1 | TRBV6-5 | TGTGCCAGCGGGGGGACAGGGAGGCAGCCCCAGCATTTT | CASGGTGRQPQHF
TRBJ2-1 | once | NA | TRBV28 | TGTGCCAGCAGCTCGGTAGCAAAGTCGAACAATGAGCAGTTCTTC | CASSSVAKSNNEQFF
TRBJ1-5 | NA | TRBD1 | TRBV2 | TGTGCCAGCAGCGGACAGGGGGGGCAGCCCCAGCATTTT | CASSGQGGQPQHF
TRBJ1-2 | NA | NA | TRBV5-1 | TGCGCCAGCAGCCGCGCGGGGGGGGGTTTCGATGGCTACACCTTC | CASSRAGGGFDGYTF
TRBJ1-2 | NA | TRBD1 | TRBV6-5 | TGTGCCAGCAGTTCACCCGGGACAGGTTCCATCCATGGCTACACCTTC | CASSSPGTGSIHGYTF
TRBJ2-3 | NA | NA | TRBV10-3 | TGTGCCATCAGTGAGAGGGGTAGCACAGATACGCAGTATTTT | CAISERGSTDTQYF
TRBJ2-3 | NA | TRBD2 | TRBV19 | TGTGCCAGTAGTATAGGAGCGGGACGCACAGATACGCAGTATTTT | CASSIGAGRTDTQYF
TRBJ1-1 | NA | TRBD1 | TRBV28 | TGTGCCAGCAGTCTCTCTCGACAGGGATCGCCTGAAGCTTTCTTT | CASSLSRQGSPEAFF
TRBJ1-1 | few | TRBD1 | TRBV6-5 | TGTGCCAGCAGTTACCTGGGACAGTCGCTCGCTGAAGCTTTCTTT | CASSYLGQSLAEAFF
TRBJ2-7 | NA | NA | TRBV2 | TGTGCCAGCAACTGGGGACATCCTACTACCTCCTACGAGCAGTACTTC | CASNWGHPTTSYEQYF
TRBJ2-2 | NA | TRBD2 | TRBV6-5 | TGTGCCAGCAGTTACTTAGCGGGAGTTGCCGGGGAGCTGTTTTTT | CASSYLAGVAGELFF
TRBJ2-3 | NA | NA | TRBV27 | TGTGCCAGCAGTATGACTAGACCTAGCACAGATACGCAGTATTTT | CASSMTRPSTDTQYF
TRBJ2-7 | NA | TRBD2 | TRBV11-1 | TGTGCCAGCAGCCCGGGACTAGCGGGAGGGTCCTACGAGCAGTACTTC | CASSPGLAGGSYEQYF
TRBJ2-3 | NA | NA | TRBV29-1 | TGCAGCCTAGGGGTGGGTACGCAGTATTTT | CSLGVGTQYF
TRBJ1-1 | once | NA | TRBV7-2 | TGTGCCAGCAGCCCCTGGTCCGGGGGGCGCACTGAAGCTTTCTTT | CASSPWSGGRTEAFF
TRBJ2-3 | NA | NA | TRBV3-1/TRBV3-2 | TGTGCCAGCAGCCAAGAATCGGGGTACACAGATACGCAGTATTTT | CASSQESGYTDTQYF
TRBJ2-7 | NA | NA | TRBV7-2 | TGTGCCAGCAGCTTAGGTTTTTTGGCGGGCGTCTACGAGCAGTACTTC | CASSLGFLAGVYEQYF
TRBJ1-1 | NA | NA | TRBV18 | TGTGCCACCCAAGGGGGGGCGCGAACTGAAGCTTTCTTT | CATQGGARTEAFF
TRBJ1-6 | few | NA | TRBV4-1 | TGCGCCAGCAGCCAAGATGGAGGGGCAGGCCGACTCCTCCACTTT | CASSQDGGAGRLLHF
TRBJ2-3 | NA | NA | TRBV10-2 | TGCGCCAGCAATAGGTTGGCGGGCCTTCTAGATACGCAGTATTTT | CASNRLAGLLDTQYF
TRBJ2-5 | NA | TRBD1 | TRBV28 | TGTGCCAGCAGTCCCGGCGACAGGGAAGGGGAGACCCAGTACTTC | CASSPGDREGETQYF
TRBJ2-7 | NA | TRBD1 | TRBV18 | TGTGCCAGCTCACCACCGTCTGAGGGGGCCCACGAGCAGTACTTC | CASSPPSEGAHEQYF
TRBJ1-4 | NA | NA | TRBV10-2 | TGCGCCAGCAGACAGGCCACAACTAATGAAAAACTGTTTTTT | CASRQATTNEKLFF
TRBJ2-7 | NA | TRBD1 | TRBV6-5 | TGTGCCAGCAGTCCGAGGACAGGATTTCACCACGAGCAGTACTTC | CASSPRTGFHHEQYF
TRBJ2-7 | NA | NA | TRBV28 | TGTGCCAGCAGTTTTTCGTATTACGAGCAGTACTTC | CASSFSYYEQYF
TRBJ1-4 | NA | NA | TRBV5-4 | TGTGCCAGCAGCTTGGATGTGGGGGGAGCTAATGAAAAACTGTTTTTT | CASSLDVGGANEKLFF
TRBJ1-3 | NA | NA | TRBV18 | TGTGCCAGCTCACCACGGGGAACAGGGATTTCTGGAAACACCATATATTTT | CASSPRGTGISGNTIYF
TRBJ1-1 | NA | TRBD1 | TRBV4-1 | TGCGCCAGCAGCGAGAGACAGGGGGCGATTGGGACTGAAGCTTTCTTT | CASSERQGAIGTEAFF
TRBJ2-6 | few | NA | TRBV7-2 | TGTGCCAGCAGCCTACGTCGAGGAGGGACTGGGGCCAACGTCCTGACTTTC | CASSLRRGGTGANVLTF
TRBJ2-7 | few | TRBD1 | TRBV7-8 | TGTGCCAGCAGCTGGGACAGGGGGACCACCAGCGGGTCGTACGAGCAGTACTTC | CASSWDRGTTSGSYEQYF
TRBJ2-7 | NA | NA | TRBV12-3/TRBV12-4 | TGTGCCAGCAGCCGCGGACAGTCCTACGAGCAGTACTTC | CASSRGQSYEQYF
TRBJ1-4 | NA | TRBD1 | TRBV2 | TGTGCCAGCAGCCTCGGACAGGGGGCCGGTGAAAAACTGTTTTTT | CASSLGQGAGEKLFF
TRBJ1-2 | NA | TRBD1 | TRBV7-9 | TGTGCCAGCAGCCTCGGAGGGACAGCCTTACTTCATGGCTACACCTTC | CASSLGGTALLHGYTF
TRBJ1-2 | NA | NA | TRBV6-5 | TGTGCCAGCAGTACGCGGGCAATCTATGGCTACACCTTC | CASSTRAIYGYTF
TRBJ2-7 | few | TRBD1 | TRBV27 | TGTGCCAGCAGCCCCAGACAGGGCATCTCCTACGAGCAGTACTTC | CASSPRQGISYEQYF
TRBJ1-4 | NA | NA | TRBV29-1 | TGCAGCGTTGCGGCTTTCGGGGGGACTGGAACTAATGAAAAACTGTTTTTT | CSVAAFGGTGTNEKLFF
TRBJ2-3 | once | TRBD2 | TRBV2 | TGTGCCAGCAGTACCATCCTAGCGGGAGGGCCGGGCAACGCAGATACGCAGTATTTT | CASSTILAGGPGNADTQYF
TRBJ2-5 | NA | TRBD1 | TRBV4-3 | TGCGCCAGCAGCCAAGATATACAGGGGCTAAAGACCCAGTACTTC | CASSQDIQGLKTQYF
TRBJ2-3 | NA | NA | TRBV29-1 | TGCAGCGTTGATACGGGGGCAGATACGCAGTATTTT | CSVDTGADTQYF
TRBJ2-1 | few | NA | TRBV5-1 | TGCGCCAGCAGCTTGGTAGACTCCTACAATGAGCAGTTCTTC | CASSLVDSYNEQFF
TRBJ1-2 | NA | TRBD1 | TRBV19 | TGTGCCAGTACTTGGACAGGAACCGTCTATGGCTACACCTTC | CASTWTGTVYGYTF
TRBJ1-2 | NA | TRBD1 | TRBV28 | TGTGCCAGCAGTTCCGCCGGAACAGGGGGCTTCAATGGCTACACCTTC | CASSSAGTGGFNGYTF
TRBJ1-4 | NA | TRBD1 | TRBV7-2 | TGTGCCAGCAGCTTAGCGGGAGGGGCAGGGGGCGCGCAAGGAGAAAAACTGTTTTTT | CASSLAGGAGGAQGEKLFF
TRBJ1-3 | NA | NA | TRBV3-1/TRBV3-2 | TGTGCCAGCAGCCAAGGCGGCGGAGCCTCTGGAAACACCATATATTTT | CASSQGGGASGNTIYF
TRBJ2-7 | NA | NA | TRBV4-3 | TGCGCCAGCAGCCAAAAGACAGGGGAGGGTTACGAGCAGTACTTC | CASSQKTGEGYEQYF